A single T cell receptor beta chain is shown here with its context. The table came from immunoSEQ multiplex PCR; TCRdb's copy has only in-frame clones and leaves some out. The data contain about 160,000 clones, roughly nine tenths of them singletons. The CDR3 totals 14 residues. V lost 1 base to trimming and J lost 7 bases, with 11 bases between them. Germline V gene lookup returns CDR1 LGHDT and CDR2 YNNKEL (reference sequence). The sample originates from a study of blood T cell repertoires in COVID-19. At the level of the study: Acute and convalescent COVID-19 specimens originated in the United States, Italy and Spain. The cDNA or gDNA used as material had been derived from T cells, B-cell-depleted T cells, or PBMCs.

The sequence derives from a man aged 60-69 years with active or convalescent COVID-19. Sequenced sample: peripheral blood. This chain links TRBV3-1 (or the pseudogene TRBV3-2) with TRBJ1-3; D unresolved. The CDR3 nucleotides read TGTGCCAGCAGCCAAGTTATGGTTAGCAACACCATATATTTT. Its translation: CASSQVMVSNTIYF.